This T cell receptor (beta chain) originates from a study of regulatory and conventional T cells in RAG deficiency. Study-wide points: Other subsets showed about 10-fold reductions, but Treg unique TCR beta sequences fell about 100-fold in these patients.

The CDR3 consists of 15 residues. CDR1 and CDR2 (germline): LNHDA, SQIVND (reference sequence). Between the trimmed V and J ends, which lost 4 bases and 6 bases, there was a span of 16 bases. Conventional CD4+ T cells were sorted from blood as CD25-low CD127-high cells. Profiled with immunoSEQ multiplex PCR; TCRdb holds only in-frame clones, not every one. Among around 12,000 clones, approximately 93% were seen once, and the ten largest hold under 1.2%. This clone has a handful of counts. Its antigen is as yet unknown. The same specimen was also included in a second study, on regulatory T cells. As reported in that work: Amplification used 52 TRBV primers and 13 TRBJ primers.

J is TRBJ1-3 and V is TRBV19; D gene uncertain. This sequence originates from a human donor in good health. The sample taken for sequencing was CD4+ effector T cells sorted from blood. The CDR3 DNA reads TGTGCCAGTAGTACGGGAGTCAATATGGAAAACACCATATATTTT. Protein: CASSTGVNMENTIYF.